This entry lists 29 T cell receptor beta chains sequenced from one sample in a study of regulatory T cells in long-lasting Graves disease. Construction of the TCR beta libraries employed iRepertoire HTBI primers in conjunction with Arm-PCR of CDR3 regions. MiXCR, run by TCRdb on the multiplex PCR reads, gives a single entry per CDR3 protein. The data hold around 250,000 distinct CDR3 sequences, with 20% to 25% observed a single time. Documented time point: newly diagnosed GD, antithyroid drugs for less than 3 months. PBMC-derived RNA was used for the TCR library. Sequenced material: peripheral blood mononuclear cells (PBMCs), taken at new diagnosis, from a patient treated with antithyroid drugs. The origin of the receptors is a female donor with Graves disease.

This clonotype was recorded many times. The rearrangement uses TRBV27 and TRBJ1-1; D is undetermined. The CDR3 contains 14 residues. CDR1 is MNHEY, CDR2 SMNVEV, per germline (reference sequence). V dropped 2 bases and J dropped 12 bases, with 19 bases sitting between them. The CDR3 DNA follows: TGTGCCAGCAGTTTAAACGGCGTGGGCCCGAGGACTTTCTTT. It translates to CASSLNGVGPRTFF.

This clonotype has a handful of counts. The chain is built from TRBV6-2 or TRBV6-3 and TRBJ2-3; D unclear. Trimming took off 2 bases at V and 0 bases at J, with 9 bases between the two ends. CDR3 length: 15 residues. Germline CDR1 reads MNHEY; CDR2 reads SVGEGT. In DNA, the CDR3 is TGTGCCAGCAGTTACATGGGTATTAGCACAGATACGCAGTATTTT. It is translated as CASSYMGISTDTQYF.

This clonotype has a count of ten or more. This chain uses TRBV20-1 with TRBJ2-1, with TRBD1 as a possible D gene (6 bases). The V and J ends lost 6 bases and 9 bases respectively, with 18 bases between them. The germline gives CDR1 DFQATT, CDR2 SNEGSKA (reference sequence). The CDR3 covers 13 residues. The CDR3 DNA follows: TGCAGTGCCAAGGCATTGGGGGCTGGTGAGCAGTTCTTC. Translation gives CSAKALGAGEQFF.

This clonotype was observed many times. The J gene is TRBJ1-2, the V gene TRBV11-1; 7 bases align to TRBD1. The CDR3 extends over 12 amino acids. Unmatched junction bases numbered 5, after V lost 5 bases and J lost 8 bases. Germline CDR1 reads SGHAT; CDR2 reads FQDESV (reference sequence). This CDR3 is CASSEQGGGYTF. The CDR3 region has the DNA TGTGCCAGCAGCGAGCAAGGGGGCGGCTACACCTTC.

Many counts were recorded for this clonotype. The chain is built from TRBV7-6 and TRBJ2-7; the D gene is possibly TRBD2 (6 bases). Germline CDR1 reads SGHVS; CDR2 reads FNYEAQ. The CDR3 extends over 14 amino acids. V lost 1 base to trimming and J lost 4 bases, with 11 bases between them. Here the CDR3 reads CASSLETSTYEQYF. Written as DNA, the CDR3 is TGTGCCAGCAGCTTAGAGACTAGTACTTACGAGCAGTACTTC.

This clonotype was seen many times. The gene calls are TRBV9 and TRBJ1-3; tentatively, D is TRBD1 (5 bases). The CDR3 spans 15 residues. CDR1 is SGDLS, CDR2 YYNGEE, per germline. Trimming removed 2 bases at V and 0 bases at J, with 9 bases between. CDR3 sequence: CASSVQGTSGNTIYF. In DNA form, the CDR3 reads TGTGCCAGCAGCGTCCAGGGTACCTCTGGAAACACCATATATTTT.

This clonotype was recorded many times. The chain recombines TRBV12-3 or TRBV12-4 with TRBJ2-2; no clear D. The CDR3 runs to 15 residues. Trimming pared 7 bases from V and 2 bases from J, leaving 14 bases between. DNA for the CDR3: TGTGCCAGCAATCCCCAGACCGCTAACACCGGGGAGCTGTTTTTT. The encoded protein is CASNPQTANTGELFF.

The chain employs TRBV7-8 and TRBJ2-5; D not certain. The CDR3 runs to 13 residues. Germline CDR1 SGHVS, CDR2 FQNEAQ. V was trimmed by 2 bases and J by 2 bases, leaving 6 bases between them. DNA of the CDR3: TGTGCCAGCAGCTTACAGCCGCAAGAGACCCAGTACTTC. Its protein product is CASSLQPQETQYF.

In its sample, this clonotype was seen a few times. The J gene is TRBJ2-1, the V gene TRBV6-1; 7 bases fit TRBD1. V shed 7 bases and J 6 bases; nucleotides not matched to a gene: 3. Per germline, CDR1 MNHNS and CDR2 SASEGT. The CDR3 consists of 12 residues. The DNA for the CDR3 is TGTGCCAGCACAGGGGACAGCAATGAGCAGTTCTTC. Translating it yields CASTGDSNEQFF.

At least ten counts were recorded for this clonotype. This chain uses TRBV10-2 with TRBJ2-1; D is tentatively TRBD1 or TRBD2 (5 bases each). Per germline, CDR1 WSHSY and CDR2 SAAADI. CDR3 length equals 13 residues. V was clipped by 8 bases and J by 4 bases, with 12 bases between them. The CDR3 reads CASGPGRYNEQFF. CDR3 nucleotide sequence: TGCGCCAGCGGTCCGGGGCGGTACAATGAGCAGTTCTTC.

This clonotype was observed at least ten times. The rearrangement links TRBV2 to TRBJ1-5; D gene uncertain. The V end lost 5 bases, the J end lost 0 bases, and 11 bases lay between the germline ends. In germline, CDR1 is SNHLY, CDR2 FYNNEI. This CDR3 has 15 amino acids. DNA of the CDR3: TGTGCCAGCAGTAAGGACGGAAATAGCAATCAGCCCCAGCATTTT. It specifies CASSKDGNSNQPQHF. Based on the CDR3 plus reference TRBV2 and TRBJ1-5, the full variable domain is EPEVTQTPSHQVTQMGQEVILRCVPISNHLYFYWYRQILGQKVEFLVSFYNNEISEKSEIFDDQFSVERPDGSNFTLKIRSTKLEDSAMYFCASSKDGNSNQPQHFGDGTRLSIL.

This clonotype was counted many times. The CDR3: CSARDTDRAVNGYTF. The CDR3 DNA is TGCAGTGCTAGAGACACTGACAGGGCGGTTAATGGCTACACCTTC. V and J are TRBV20-1 and TRBJ1-2, with 7 bases matching TRBD1. The V gene's germline CDR1 is DFQATT and CDR2 SNEGSKA (reference sequence). The CDR3 is 15 residues long. The junction had 10 bases not matched to a gene; V was cut back by 0 bases and J by 6 bases.

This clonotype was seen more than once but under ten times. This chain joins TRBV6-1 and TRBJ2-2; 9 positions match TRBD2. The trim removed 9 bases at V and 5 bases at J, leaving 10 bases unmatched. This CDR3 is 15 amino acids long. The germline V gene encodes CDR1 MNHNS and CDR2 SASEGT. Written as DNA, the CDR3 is TGTGCCAGTTCTAAAGCCGCGGGGGGGACCGGGGAGCTGTTTTTT. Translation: CASSKAAGGTGELFF.

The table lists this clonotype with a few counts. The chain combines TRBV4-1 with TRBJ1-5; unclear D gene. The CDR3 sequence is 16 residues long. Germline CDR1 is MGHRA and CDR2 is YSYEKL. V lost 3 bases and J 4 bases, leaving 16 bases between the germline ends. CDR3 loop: CASSHRDFGENQPQHF. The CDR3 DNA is TGCGCCAGCAGCCATAGGGATTTCGGGGAAAATCAGCCCCAGCATTTT.

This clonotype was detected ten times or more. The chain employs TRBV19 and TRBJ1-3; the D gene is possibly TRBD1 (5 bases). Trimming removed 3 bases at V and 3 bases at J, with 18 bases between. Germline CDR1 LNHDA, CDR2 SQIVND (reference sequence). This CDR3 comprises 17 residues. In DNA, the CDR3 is TGTGCCAGTAGTATTGTCGGCAGGGAGTATGTTGGAAACACCATATATTTT. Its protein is CASSIVGREYVGNTIYF.

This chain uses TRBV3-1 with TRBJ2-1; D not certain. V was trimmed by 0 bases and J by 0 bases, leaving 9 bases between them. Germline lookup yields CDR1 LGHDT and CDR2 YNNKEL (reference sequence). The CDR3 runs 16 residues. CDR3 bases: TGTGCCAGCAGCCAAGACGACTGGAGCTCCTACAATGAGCAGTTCTTC. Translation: CASSQDDWSSYNEQFF.

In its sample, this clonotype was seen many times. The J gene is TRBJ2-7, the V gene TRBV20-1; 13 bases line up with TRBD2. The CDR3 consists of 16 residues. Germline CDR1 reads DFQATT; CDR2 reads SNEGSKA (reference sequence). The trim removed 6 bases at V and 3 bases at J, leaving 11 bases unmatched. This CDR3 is CSAHRTSGGILYEQYF. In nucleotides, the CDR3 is TGCAGTGCCCATCGGACTAGCGGGGGAATCCTCTACGAGCAGTACTTC.

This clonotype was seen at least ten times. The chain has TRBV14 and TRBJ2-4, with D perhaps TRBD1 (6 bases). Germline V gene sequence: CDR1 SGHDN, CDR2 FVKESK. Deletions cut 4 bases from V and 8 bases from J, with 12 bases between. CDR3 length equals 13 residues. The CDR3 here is CASSPVQGYIQYF. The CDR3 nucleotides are TGTGCCAGCAGCCCAGTCCAGGGGTACATTCAGTACTTC.

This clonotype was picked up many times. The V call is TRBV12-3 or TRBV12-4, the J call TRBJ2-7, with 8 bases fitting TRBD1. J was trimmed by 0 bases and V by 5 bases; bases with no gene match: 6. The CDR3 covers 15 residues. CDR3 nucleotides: TGTGCCAGCAGTCGAACAGGGGGAAGCTCCTACGAGCAGTACTTC. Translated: CASSRTGGSSYEQYF.

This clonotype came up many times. CDR3 loop: CASTSRGTDTQYF. The DNA of the CDR3 is TGTGCCAGCACTAGCCGGGGCACAGATACGCAGTATTTT. The chain uses TRBV6-2 or TRBV6-3 and TRBJ2-3, with a tentative D call TRBD2 (5 bases). Per germline, CDR1 MNHEY and CDR2 SVGEGT. V lost 7 bases to trimming and J lost 1 base, with 9 bases between them. The CDR3 has 13 residues.

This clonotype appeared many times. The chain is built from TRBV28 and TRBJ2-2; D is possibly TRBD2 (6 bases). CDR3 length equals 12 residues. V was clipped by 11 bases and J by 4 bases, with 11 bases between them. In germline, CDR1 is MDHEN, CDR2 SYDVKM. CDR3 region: CAVPGGTGELFF. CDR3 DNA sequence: TGTGCCGTCCCCGGGGGCACCGGGGAGCTGTTTTTT.

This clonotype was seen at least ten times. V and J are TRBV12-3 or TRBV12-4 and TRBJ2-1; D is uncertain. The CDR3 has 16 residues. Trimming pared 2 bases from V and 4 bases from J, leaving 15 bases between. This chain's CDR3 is CASSLPQTTFYNEQFF. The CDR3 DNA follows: TGTGCCAGCAGTTTACCCCAGACCACCTTTTACAATGAGCAGTTCTTC.

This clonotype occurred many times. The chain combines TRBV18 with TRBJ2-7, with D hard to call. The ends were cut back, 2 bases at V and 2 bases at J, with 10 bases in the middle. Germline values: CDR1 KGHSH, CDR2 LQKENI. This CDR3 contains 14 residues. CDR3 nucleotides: TGTGCCAGCTCACCAGAGGCTCCCCCCTACGAGCAGTACTTC. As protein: CASSPEAPPYEQYF.

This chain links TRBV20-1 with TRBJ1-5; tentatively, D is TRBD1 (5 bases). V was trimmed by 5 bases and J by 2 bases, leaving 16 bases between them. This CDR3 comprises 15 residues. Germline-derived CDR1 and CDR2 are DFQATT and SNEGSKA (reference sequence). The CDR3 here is CSAPRGDVGNQPQHF. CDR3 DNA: TGCAGTGCTCCACGCGGGGACGTAGGCAATCAGCCCCAGCATTTT.

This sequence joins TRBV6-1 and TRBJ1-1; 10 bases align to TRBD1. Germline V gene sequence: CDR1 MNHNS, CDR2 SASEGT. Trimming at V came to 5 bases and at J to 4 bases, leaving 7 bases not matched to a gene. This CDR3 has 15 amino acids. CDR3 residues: CASSRPGQGTTEAFF. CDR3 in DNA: TGTGCCAGCAGTCGCCCGGGACAGGGGACCACTGAAGCTTTCTTT.

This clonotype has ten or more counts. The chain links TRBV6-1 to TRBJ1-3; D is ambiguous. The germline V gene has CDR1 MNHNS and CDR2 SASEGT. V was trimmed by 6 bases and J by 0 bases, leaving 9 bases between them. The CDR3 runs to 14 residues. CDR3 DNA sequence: TGTGCCAGCAGCGACAAACACTCTGGAAACACCATATATTTT. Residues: CASSDKHSGNTIYF.

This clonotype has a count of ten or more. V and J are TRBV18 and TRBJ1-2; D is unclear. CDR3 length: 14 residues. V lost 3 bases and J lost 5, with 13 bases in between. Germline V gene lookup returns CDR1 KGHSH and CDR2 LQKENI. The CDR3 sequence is CASSPRDANYGYTF. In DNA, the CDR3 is TGTGCCAGCTCACCTCGCGACGCCAATTATGGCTACACCTTC.

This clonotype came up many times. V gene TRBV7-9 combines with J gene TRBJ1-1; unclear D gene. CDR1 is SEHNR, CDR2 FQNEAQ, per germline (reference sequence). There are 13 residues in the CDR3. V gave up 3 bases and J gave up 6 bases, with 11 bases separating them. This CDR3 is CASSFSQASEAFF. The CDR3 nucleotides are TGTGCCAGCAGCTTTAGTCAGGCCTCTGAAGCTTTCTTT.

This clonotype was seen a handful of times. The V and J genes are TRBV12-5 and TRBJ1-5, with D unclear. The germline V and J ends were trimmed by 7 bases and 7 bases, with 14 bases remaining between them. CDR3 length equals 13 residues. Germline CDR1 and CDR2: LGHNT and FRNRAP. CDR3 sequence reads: CASAVGGGQPQHF. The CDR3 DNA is TGTGCTAGTGCCGTAGGTGGTGGACAGCCCCAGCATTTT.